This T cell receptor (beta chain) stems from a study of blood T cell repertoires in COVID-19. The method was immunoSEQ multiplex PCR; TCRdb's version includes in-frame clones alone and lacks a portion of them. The table lists 350,000 to 400,000 clones, around 89% of them singletons. The sequenced material came from PBMCs or T cells enriched from blood (not recorded which). This TCR was sampled from a man in his late teens or twenties who had recovered from COVID-19.

The CDR3 DNA sequence: TGTGCCAGCAGTTACGAACAGGGTGGCTACACCTTC. Its translation is CASSYEQGGYTF. V and J are TRBV6-6 and TRBJ1-2; D perhaps matches TRBD1 (6 bases). The CDR3 runs to 12 residues. The V gene lost 2 bases and the J gene lost 7 bases, with 8 bases spanning the gap. Germline CDR1 and CDR2: MNHNY and SVGAGI (reference sequence).